Shown below are 21 T cell receptor beta chains from a single sample sequenced in a study of vaccination effects on CD4 cells after COVID-19. Repertoires were generated with immunoSEQ multiplex PCR, while TCRdb's copy carries only in-frame clones and drops some. The sample consists of tens of thousands of clones, roughly 79% of them appearing once. In the ViraFEST assay, antigen-specific CD4+ clonotypes were identified by expansion after peptide-pool stimulation. Isolation of CD4+ T cells took place after 10 days of culture. Vaccine recipients had no previous SARS-CoV-2 infection; their nucleocapsid antibodies were negative. Which antigens these TCRs recognize remains unknown. Specimen: CD4+ T cells from PBMCs cultured with HCoV-NL63 spike peptides, collected before COVID-19 vaccination. These receptors were obtained from a human donor who received a COVID-19 vaccine.

This clone has a handful of counts. CDR3 sequence reads: CASRYGQNTEAFF. CDR3 DNA sequence: TGTGCCAGCAGATACGGACAGAACACTGAAGCTTTCTTT. The rearrangement uses TRBV6-5 and TRBJ1-1, with D possibly TRBD1 on 5 matching bases. V lost 6 bases and J lost 1, with 9 bases in between. The CDR3 length is 13 residues. Germline values: CDR1 MNHEY, CDR2 SVGAGI.

CDR3: CASSPGTENTEAFF. The CDR3 DNA reads TGCGCCAGCAGCCCGGGGACCGAGAACACTGAAGCTTTCTTT. V and J are TRBV5-1 and TRBJ1-1, with D tentatively TRBD1 (5 bases). CDR1 is SGHRS, CDR2 YFSETQ, per germline. Deletions cut 4 bases from V and 1 base from J, with 11 bases between. CDR3 length: 14 amino acids.

The chain uses TRBV2 and TRBJ2-7; TRBD1 matches at 11 bases. The CDR3 covers 14 residues. The junction had 3 bases not matched to a gene; V was cut back by 6 bases and J by 2 bases. Looked up from germline, CDR1 is SNHLY and CDR2 is FYNNEI. This chain's CDR3 is CASSRGQGAYEQYV. The DNA for the CDR3 is TGTGCCAGCAGCCGGGGACAGGGGGCCTACGAGCAGTACGTC.

The chain carries TRBV29-1 and TRBJ2-5, with 11 nucleotides matching TRBD1. The CDR3 has 14 residues. V lost 1 base, J lost 4 bases, and 2 bases stayed unmatched. Looked up from germline, CDR1 is SQVTM and CDR2 is ANQGSEA. The CDR3 DNA reads as TGCAGCGTTGAAGGGACAGGGGGCGGAGAGACCCAGTACTTC. Translating gives CSVEGTGGGETQYF.

The genes are TRBV15 and TRBJ1-6; D not resolved. V was clipped by 2 bases and J by 6 bases, with 8 bases between them. The CDR3 is 14 residues long. Germline V CDR1 and CDR2: LNHNV, YYDKDF (reference sequence). The CDR3 coding sequence is TGTGCCACCAGCAGACAGGCTAGTAATTCACCCCTCCACTTT. Amino acid sequence: CATSRQASNSPLHF.

CDR3 nucleotides: TGTGCCACCAGCAGAGACAGGGGTCGGGAGACCCAGTACTTC. It specifies CATSRDRGRETQYF. This chain links TRBV15 with TRBJ2-5, with D maybe TRBD1 (6 bases). This CDR3 comprises 14 residues. Germline V CDR1 and CDR2: LNHNV, YYDKDF (reference sequence). Trimming cost V 0 bases and J 5 bases, with 10 bases left between them.

In this sample, this clone turned up a few times. This chain uses TRBV3-1 (or the pseudogene TRBV3-2) with TRBJ1-2; possibly TRBD1 for D (6 bases). The V end was cut by 4 bases, the J end by 5 bases, with 14 bases between. This CDR3 comprises 14 residues. CDR1 LGHDT and CDR2 YNNKEL come from the germline V gene (reference sequence). The CDR3: CASSPIQGWYGYTF. The CDR3 region has the DNA TGTGCCAGCAGCCCAATCCAGGGGTGGTATGGCTACACCTTC.

The chain has TRBV28 and TRBJ2-2; 7 positions match TRBD2. Unmatched junction bases numbered 5, after V lost 3 bases and J lost 1 base. CDR3 length: 16 amino acids. In germline, CDR1 is MDHEN, CDR2 SYDVKM. The CDR3, as DNA: TGTGCCAGCAGTTTCCCCCAGCGGGGGAACACCGGGGAGCTGTTTTTT. The encoded protein is CASSFPQRGNTGELFF.

On this clone itself: Its ends do not fully match the called genes, so a read error is possible. The CDR3 coding sequence is TGTGCCAGCTGTTGGACAGGGGGCACGGATACGCAGTATTTT. Translated, it gives CASCWTGGTDTQYF. The rearrangement uses TRBV6-5 and TRBJ2-3, with 11 bases aligning to TRBD1. The germline V gene has CDR1 MNHEY and CDR2 SVGAGI. The CDR3 covers 14 residues.

This clone appeared a few times. J is TRBJ1-2 and V is TRBV12-3 or TRBV12-4; D unclear. This CDR3 contains 13 residues. The V and J ends lost 6 bases and 7 bases respectively, with 15 bases between them. The CDR3 here is CASSLTERSGYTF. For the CDR3, the DNA is TGTGCCAGCAGCCTTACGGAGCGGAGTGGCTACACCTTC.

The chain employs TRBV5-5 and TRBJ2-2, with D possibly being TRBD2 (6 bases). The CDR3 spans 16 residues. V lost 3 bases and J 1 base, leaving 13 bases between the germline ends. Germline V gene sequence: CDR1 SGHKS, CDR2 YYEKEE (reference sequence). In DNA, the CDR3 is TGTGCCAGCAGCTCCCCTGCGGGGAGGAACACCGGGGAGCTGTTTTTT. Protein: CASSSPAGRNTGELFF.

This chain connects TRBV6-4 to TRBJ1-2; D perhaps matches TRBD1 (6 bases). The V gene's germline CDR1 is MRHNA and CDR2 SNTAGT. CDR3 size: 16 residues. The ends were cut back, 0 bases at V and 4 bases at J, with 15 bases in the middle. The CDR3 bases are TGTGCCAGCAGTGACTCGCCACAAGGGACACTCTATGGCTACACCTTC. Its protein is CASSDSPQGTLYGYTF.

V usage is TRBV20-1 and J usage is TRBJ1-5; D ambiguous. Germline V CDR1 and CDR2: DFQATT, SNEGSKA (reference sequence). CDR3 length equals 14 residues. V was pared by 3 bases and J by 3 bases, with 12 bases between. DNA for the CDR3: TGCAGTGCTAGTAGTAGGCGTGACAATCAGCCCCAGCATTTT. Amino acids: CSASSRRDNQPQHF.

V gene TRBV18 combines with J gene TRBJ2-1, with 10 bases matching TRBD2. Germline lookup yields CDR1 KGHSH and CDR2 LQKENI. Losses at the gene ends were 2 bases for V and 9 bases for J; bases not matched to a gene: 7. The CDR3 is 15 amino acids. CDR3: CASSPGLAGAAEQFF. CDR3 coding DNA: TGTGCCAGCTCACCAGGGCTAGCGGGGGCCGCTGAGCAGTTCTTC.

The V call is TRBV4-2, the J call TRBJ1-2; D ambiguous. With 4 bases removed from V and 2 bases from J, the gap between germline ends came to 5 bases. The germline V gene has CDR1 LGHNA and CDR2 YNFKEQ. This CDR3 is built from 12 residues. The CDR3 DNA reads TGTGCCAGCAGCCGGGAAAACTATGGCTACACCTTC. Its protein is CASSRENYGYTF.

The chain employs TRBV9 and TRBJ1-5, with D unresolved. V shed 7 bases and J shed 0 bases, with 17 bases lying between them. The CDR3 contains 16 residues. Germline CDR1 is SGDLS and CDR2 is YYNGEE. The CDR3 DNA reads TGTGCCAGCCAAAGCCGTCATATATATAGCAATCAGCCCCAGCATTTT. It yields the protein CASQSRHIYSNQPQHF.

V gene TRBV7-9 combines with J gene TRBJ1-1; D is unclear. V dropped 2 bases and J dropped 6 bases, with 16 bases sitting between them. The CDR3 spans 15 residues. Germline V CDR1 and CDR2: SEHNR, FQNEAQ (reference sequence). CDR3 sequence: CASSLTGSSGPEAFF. The CDR3 region has the DNA TGTGCCAGCAGCTTAACCGGGTCCTCGGGCCCTGAAGCTTTCTTT.

The gene calls are TRBV7-7 and TRBJ2-5; 10 nucleotides agree with TRBD1. Germline V gene lookup returns CDR1 SSHAT and CDR2 FNYEAQ (reference sequence). V dropped 3 bases and J dropped 4; count of bases not matched to a gene: 2. This CDR3 comprises 14 residues. The CDR3 reads CASSLTGGSETQYF. The DNA of the CDR3 is TGTGCCAGCAGCTTGACAGGGGGCTCAGAGACCCAGTACTTC.

There are a few counts of this clone. CDR3 DNA sequence: TGTGCCTGGAGTTCGAGGGGGAGGTCTCCCCTAAACACTGAAGCTTTCTTT. This translates into CAWSSRGRSPLNTEAFF. The gene calls are TRBV30 and TRBJ1-1; weak D call: TRBD1 (6 bases). Germline CDR1 and CDR2: GTSNPN and SVGIG (reference sequence). V lost 2 bases and J lost 2, with 21 bases in between. The CDR3 consists of 17 residues.

This chain links TRBV7-8 with TRBJ1-5, with D tentatively TRBD1 (6 bases). This CDR3 has 18 residues. Trimming pared 1 base from V and 1 base from J, leaving 17 bases between. The germline V gene encodes CDR1 SGHVS and CDR2 FQNEAQ. The CDR3 region has the DNA TGTGCCAGCAGCTTAGGAATCGGGGGGCGCGGGAGCAATCAGCCCCAGCATTTT. This sequence encodes CASSLGIGGRGSNQPQHF.

There are a few counts of this clone. The V call is TRBV19, the J call TRBJ1-2; weak D call: TRBD1 (5 bases). CDR3 length: 13 residues. Germline V gene lookup returns CDR1 LNHDA and CDR2 SQIVND (reference sequence). V was clipped by 0 bases and J by 7 bases, with 9 bases between them. DNA of the CDR3: TGTGCCAGTAGTATAGATTCTAGGGGTGGCTACACCTTC. Translating gives CASSIDSRGGYTF.